The next 16 T cell receptor beta chains were all read from a single sample in a study of blood T cells in healthy people across ages. The use of a sample-barcoded 5' primer and a J-beta primer mix characterized a second PCR of 7 to 11 cycles. TCRdb re-called the 5' RACE reads with MiXCR, one entry per CDR3 protein. The repertoire holds about 900,000 distinct CDR3 sequences, about 59% seen once, with about 27% in the top ten. Source material: blood. These receptors all come from a man between 25 and 39 years old in good health.

Many counts were recorded for this clonotype. This chain uses TRBV27 with TRBJ2-6; no definite D call. Per germline, CDR1 MNHEY and CDR2 SMNVEV (reference sequence). The V end was cut by 6 bases, the J end by 0 bases, with 3 bases between. CDR3 length: 13 amino acids. CDR3 nucleotides: TGTGCCAGCAGCTTCTCTGGGGCCAACGTCCTGACTTTC. The encoded protein is CASSFSGANVLTF.

This clonotype has only a few counts. The V call is TRBV7-3, the J call TRBJ2-7, with 7 bases fitting TRBD2. V lost 3 bases, J lost 4 bases, and 9 bases stayed unmatched. This CDR3 is 15 amino acids long. Germline CDR1 is SGHTA and CDR2 is FQGTGA. CDR3 sequence reads: CASSLGEAGHYEQYF. In DNA form, the CDR3 reads TGTGCCAGCAGCTTGGGGGAAGCGGGGCATTACGAGCAGTACTTC.

V gene TRBV27 combines with J gene TRBJ2-3; 9 bases align to TRBD1. Looked up from germline, CDR1 is MNHEY and CDR2 is SMNVEV (reference sequence). CDR3 size: 15 residues. Trimming removed 5 bases from V and 6 bases from J; junction bases left unmatched: 9. The DNA for the CDR3 is TGTGCCAGCAGTCGTTCTGGACAGGGGTTTGATACGCAGTATTTT. Translating gives CASSRSGQGFDTQYF.

The rearrangement links TRBV5-1 to TRBJ2-3; D unresolved. There are 15 residues in the CDR3. Per the germline V gene, CDR1 is SGHRS and CDR2 is YFSETQ. V gave up 3 bases and J gave up 0 bases, with 11 bases separating them. CDR3 DNA: TGCGCCAGCAGCTCCCTTGAGACTAGCACAGATACGCAGTATTTT. This translates into CASSSLETSTDTQYF.

The J gene is TRBJ2-7, the V gene TRBV7-9; D is unclear. Trimming left V 5 bases short and J 9 bases short, with 14 bases between. In germline, CDR1 is SEHNR, CDR2 FQNEAQ (reference sequence). The length of the CDR3 is 12 residues. The CDR3 region has the DNA TGTGCCAGCAGCGCAGCTCTACGTGTGCAGTACTTC. Protein product: CASSAALRVQYF.

The chain carries TRBV20-1 and TRBJ1-4, with TRBD1 matching over 9 bases. The CDR3 loop spans 15 amino acids. CDR1 is DFQATT, CDR2 SNEGSKA, per germline (reference sequence). Germline trimming cut 0 bases from V and 8 bases from J; bases unmatched to any gene: 7. In DNA, the CDR3 is TGCAGTGCTAGAGATTCCGACAGGGGGTGGGAAAAACTGTTTTTT. Residues: CSARDSDRGWEKLFF.

The sample holds a few counts of this clonotype. The chain combines TRBV7-9 with TRBJ2-4; the D gene is possibly TRBD2 (6 bases). The DNA end lines up better with TRBJ2-7; the J call may be wrong. Germline V gene data show CDR1 as SEHNR and CDR2 as FQNEAQ (reference sequence). The CDR3 runs 12 residues. The CDR3 DNA is TGTGCCAGCTCGGGACTGCAAGACGAGCAGTACTTC. This gives the protein CASSGLQDEQYF.

This chain links TRBV20-1 with TRBJ2-5, with 11 bases aligning to TRBD2. The better agreement between TRBJ2-7 and the DNA end casts doubt on the J call. Germline-derived CDR1 and CDR2 are DFQATT and SNEGSKA (reference sequence). The CDR3 runs to 15 residues. Here the CDR3 DNA reads TGCAGTGCCAACCCTAGCGGGGGGACACACTACGAGCAGTACTTC. The encoded protein is CSANPSGGTHYEQYF.

V gene TRBV15 combines with J gene TRBJ1-3; the D is unclear. The CDR3 consists of 16 residues. Trimming pared 4 bases from V and 0 bases from J, leaving 13 bases between. Germline assignment: CDR1 LNHNV and CDR2 YYDKDF (reference sequence). The CDR3 region has the DNA TGTGCCACCAGCAACACAGCGGTCCGCTCTGGAAACACCATATATTTT. The encoded protein is CATSNTAVRSGNTIYF.

The rearrangement joins TRBV7-2 to TRBJ2-5; D possibly matches TRBD1 or TRBD2 (5 bases each). The CDR3 totals 13 residues. Germline assignment: CDR1 SGHTA and CDR2 FQGNSA. V lost 5 bases, J lost 7 bases, and 14 bases lay in between. The CDR3 spells CASSPPRGGTQYF. The CDR3 DNA reads TGTGCCAGCAGCCCTCCCCGGGGCGGGACCCAGTACTTC.

The rearrangement links TRBV12-3 or TRBV12-4 to TRBJ1-4; D is undetermined. Between the trimmed V and J ends, which lost 4 bases and 6 bases, there was a span of 9 bases. The CDR3 loop spans 13 amino acids. CDR3 sequence reads: CASSSSGYEKLFF. CDR3 nucleotides: TGTGCCAGCAGTTCCTCCGGGTATGAAAAACTGTTTTTT.

The chain combines TRBV12-3 or TRBV12-4 with TRBJ2-7, with 9 nucleotides matching TRBD1. CDR3 length: 15 amino acids. V lost 7 bases, J lost 3 bases, and 10 bases stayed unmatched. The CDR3 DNA sequence: TGTGCCAGCAACGACAGGGGGACGCCCGTCTACGAGCAGTACTTC. This translates into CASNDRGTPVYEQYF.

CDR3: CASSQARAGTEAFF. The CDR3 DNA reads TGTGCCAGCAGCCAAGCCCGGGCTGGCACTGAAGCTTTCTTT. The chain carries TRBV3-1 and TRBJ1-1; D not certain. CDR3 length: 14 residues. Germline CDR1 LGHDT, CDR2 YNNKEL (reference sequence). The ends were cut back, 1 base at V and 4 bases at J, with 10 bases in the middle.

The rearrangement joins TRBV11-2 to TRBJ2-1; 14 nucleotides line up with TRBD2. In germline, CDR1 is SGHAT, CDR2 FQNNGV. There are 16 residues in the CDR3. Trimming at V came to 5 bases and at J to 13 bases, leaving 13 bases not matched to a gene. The CDR3: CASSLRLAGGPETQFF. CDR3 nucleotides: TGTGCCAGCAGCCTGAGACTAGCGGGGGGGCCAGAGACCCAGTTCTTC.

The chain has TRBV20-1 and TRBJ2-7; TRBD1 is a possible D gene (5 bases). CDR3 size: 13 residues. The germline V gene encodes CDR1 DFQATT and CDR2 SNEGSKA (reference sequence). V was pared by 5 bases and J by 0 bases, with 11 bases between. The CDR3 nucleotides are TGCAGTGCTTTCACAGGACGCTCCTACGAGCAGTACTTC. Translation gives CSAFTGRSYEQYF.

In its sample, this clonotype was seen a few times. The chain is built from TRBV7-2 and TRBJ2-5; no clear D gene. CDR3 length equals 14 residues. The ends were cut back, 3 bases at V and 2 bases at J, with 10 bases in the middle. The germline gives CDR1 SGHTA, CDR2 FQGNSA. Here the CDR3 DNA reads TGTGCCAGCAGCTTTCAGAGCGTGCAAGAGACCCAGTACTTC. This translates into CASSFQSVQETQYF. Drawing the rest from reference TRBV7-2 and TRBJ2-5, the complete variable domain is GAGVSQSPSNKVTEKGKDVELRCDPISGHTALYWYRQSLGQGLEFLIYFQGNSAPDKSGLPSDRFSAERTGGSVSTLTIQRTQQEDSAVYLCASSFQSVQETQYFGPGTRLLVL.